The 26 T cell receptor beta chains listed next were all sequenced from one sample in a study of cytomegalovirus exposure and HLA in healthy donors. Primers: 60 Vbeta forward and 13 Jbeta reverse. TCRdb's table, derived via immunoSEQ multiplex PCR, lists solely in-frame clones and lacks some. The sample has under 200,000 clones; roughly 74% are singletons. The specimen sequenced was PBMCs. These TCRs come from a woman in her twenties or thirties in good health and CMV-seronegative.

CDR3 protein: CASSQEPGYNQPQHF. The CDR3 bases are TGCGCCAGCAGCCAGGAACCGGGTTATAATCAGCCCCAGCATTTT. The V and J genes are TRBV4-1 and TRBJ1-5; D gene unclear. From germline, CDR1 is MGHRA and CDR2 YSYEKL. V was pared by 3 bases and J by 4 bases, with 13 bases between. This CDR3 region has 15 residues.

In this sample, this clone turned up many times. V gene TRBV5-1 combines with J gene TRBJ2-7; no clear D gene. Germline lookup yields CDR1 SGHRS and CDR2 YFSETQ. This CDR3 has 13 amino acids. The V end was cut by 0 bases, the J end by 4 bases, with 8 bases between. In DNA form, the CDR3 reads TGCGCCAGCAGCTTGGCAGGTCTATACGAGCAGTACTTC. Amino acids: CASSLAGLYEQYF.

The chain combines TRBV5-5 with TRBJ1-2, with TRBD1 identical over 8 bases. The CDR3 length is 14 residues. CDR1 and CDR2 (germline): SGHKS, YYEKEE (reference sequence). V shed 2 bases and J 6 bases; nucleotides not matched to a gene: 6. For the CDR3, the DNA is TGTGCCAGCAGCTTTCGCCCGGGACAGGATGGCTACACCTTC. Protein: CASSFRPGQDGYTF.

The V and J genes are TRBV7-9 and TRBJ1-4, with 7 bases matching TRBD1. Germline CDR1 is SEHNR and CDR2 is FQNEAQ (reference sequence). The length of the CDR3 is 14 residues. V lost 5 bases, J lost 6 bases, and 6 bases stayed unmatched. The CDR3 protein is CASSQTDRDEKLFF. For the CDR3, the DNA is TGTGCCAGCAGCCAAACCGACAGGGATGAAAAACTGTTTTTT.

A few counts support this clone. This chain joins TRBV7-9 and TRBJ1-1; TRBD1 is a possible D gene (6 bases). CDR3 length: 13 residues. Germline V CDR1 and CDR2: SEHNR, FQNEAQ (reference sequence). Trimming took off 8 bases at V and 6 bases at J, with 16 bases between the two ends. In nucleotides, the CDR3 is TGTGCCAGCGGCGGACAGAGTTTCCCTGAAGCTTTCTTT. Protein sequence: CASGGQSFPEAFF.

V and J are TRBV19 and TRBJ1-5; 9 bases fit TRBD1. The germline gives CDR1 LNHDA, CDR2 SQIVND (reference sequence). This CDR3 region has 15 residues. After removal of 3 bases from V and 7 bases from J, the junction contained 7 bases not matched to a gene. Here the CDR3 reads CASSIYVTGGQPQHF. The CDR3 DNA is TGTGCCAGTAGTATTTATGTTACAGGGGGCCAGCCCCAGCATTTT.

The V and J genes are TRBV5-1 and TRBJ1-1; 8 bases agree with TRBD1. After removal of 2 bases from V and 8 bases from J, the junction contained 5 bases not matched to a gene. The CDR3 totals 13 residues. Germline assignment: CDR1 SGHRS and CDR2 YFSETQ. CDR3: CASSFGTGLEAFF. The CDR3 DNA reads TGCGCCAGCAGCTTTGGGACAGGCCTAGAAGCTTTCTTT.

This clone appeared a single time. V gene TRBV6-5 combines with J gene TRBJ1-5, with 8 bases identical to TRBD1. Germline CDR1 and CDR2: MNHEY and SVGAGI. The CDR3 runs to 13 residues. V was clipped by 5 bases and J by 5 bases; unmatched bases: 2. The CDR3 protein is CASSPDRDQPQHF. CDR3 nucleotides: TGTGCCAGCAGTCCGGACAGGGATCAGCCCCAGCATTTT.

This clone was counted only a few times. The chain is built from TRBV5-1 and TRBJ1-6; D remains unclear. Germline loops: CDR1 SGHRS, CDR2 YFSETQ. With 5 bases removed from V and 0 bases from J, the gap between germline ends came to 12 bases. The CDR3 consists of 16 residues. The CDR3: CASSTFPDSYNSPLHF. As DNA, the CDR3 is TGCGCCAGCAGTACTTTCCCCGACTCCTATAATTCACCCCTCCACTTT.

This chain connects TRBV19 to TRBJ1-5, with unresolved D. The CDR3 has 14 residues. V was cut by 2 bases and J by 2 bases, with 7 bases left in between. The germline V gene has CDR1 LNHDA and CDR2 SQIVND (reference sequence). The CDR3 reads CASSIRQGNQPQHF. DNA of the CDR3: TGTGCCAGTAGTATAAGGCAGGGCAATCAGCCCCAGCATTTT.

The chain links TRBV21-1 to TRBJ2-1; TRBD2, the D gene given by the table, was not confirmed from the DNA. TRBV21-1 constitutes a pseudogene. The CDR3 has 17 amino acids. DNA for the CDR3: TGTGCCAGCAGCAAAGGAGAGACTAGCGGGTCCTACAATGAGCAGTTCTTC. The encoded protein is CASSKGETSGSYNEQFF.

This chain connects TRBV19 to TRBJ2-1; D uncertain. V was clipped by 2 bases and J by 0 bases, with 11 bases between them. The germline gives CDR1 LNHDA, CDR2 SQIVND (reference sequence). The CDR3 loop spans 16 amino acids. The chain's CDR3 is CASSITLMSSYNEQFF. The CDR3 region has the DNA TGTGCCAGTAGTATAACCCTCATGAGCTCCTACAATGAGCAGTTCTTC.

The rearrangement joins TRBV5-1 to TRBJ2-7; TRBD1 agrees at 7 bases. Losses at the gene ends were 4 bases for V and 1 base for J; bases not matched to a gene: 8. Germline V lookup: CDR1 SGHRS, CDR2 YFSETQ. The CDR3 has 15 amino acids. The CDR3 sequence: CASSIPTGTSYEQYF. The CDR3 DNA reads as TGCGCCAGCAGCATCCCGACAGGGACGTCCTACGAGCAGTACTTC.

The rearrangement joins TRBV2 to TRBJ1-5; TRBD1 agrees at 9 bases. CDR1 SNHLY and CDR2 FYNNEI come from the germline V gene. The length of the CDR3 is 16 residues. The junction had 6 bases not matched to a gene; V was cut back by 6 bases and J by 0 bases. Written as DNA, the CDR3 is TGTGCCAGCAGCGGGACAGGGTGGTATAGCAATCAGCCCCAGCATTTT. Protein: CASSGTGWYSNQPQHF.

Only a few counts were recorded for this clone. This chain joins TRBV6-5 and TRBJ1-2, with unresolved D. The germline gives CDR1 MNHEY, CDR2 SVGAGI. This CDR3 comprises 15 residues. Trimming removed 0 bases at V and 0 bases at J, with 8 bases between. The CDR3 coding sequence is TGTGCCAGCAGTTACTCAAAGGGAGCTAACTATGGCTACACCTTC. It is translated as CASSYSKGANYGYTF.

This clone was seen a single time. V gene TRBV9 combines with J gene TRBJ1-3; no definite D call. The CDR3 has 16 residues. V was cut by 3 bases and J by 1 base, with 14 bases left in between. CDR1 is SGDLS, CDR2 YYNGEE, per germline. The CDR3 here is CASSGEWSRSGNTIYF. CDR3 coding DNA: TGTGCCAGCAGCGGCGAATGGAGCCGTTCTGGAAACACCATATATTTT. The variable domain in full, completed from reference TRBV9 and TRBJ1-3, reads DSGVTQTPKHLITATGQRVTLRCSPRSGDLSVYWYQQSLDQGLQFLIQYYNGEERAKGNILERFSAQQFPDLHSELNLSSLELGDSALYFCASSGEWSRSGNTIYFGEGSWLTVV.

This clone has just a few counts. This chain uses TRBV11-2 with TRBJ2-5, with a tentative D call TRBD1 (5 bases). The CDR3 contains 15 residues. V was clipped by 5 bases and J by 2 bases, with 15 bases between them. CDR1 is SGHAT, CDR2 FQNNGV, per germline. The CDR3 bases are TGTGCCAGCAGCCCGCGTGGGGCTGGTCAAGAGACCCAGTACTTC. Translation gives CASSPRGAGQETQYF.

The V call is TRBV2, the J call TRBJ2-3, with 16 bases identical to TRBD2. The CDR3 is made up of 21 amino acids. The germline V gene has CDR1 SNHLY and CDR2 FYNNEI. The trim removed 6 bases at V and 0 bases at J, leaving 15 bases unmatched. Here the CDR3 DNA reads TGTGCCAGCAGCTACACCTTGGGGACTAGCGGGGGGGTTCCAAGCACAGATACGCAGTATTTT. It translates to CASSYTLGTSGGVPSTDTQYF. The whole variable domain, remainder taken from reference TRBV2 and TRBJ2-3, is EPEVTQTPSHQVTQMGQEVILRCVPISNHLYFYWYRQILGQKVEFLVSFYNNEISEKSEIFDDQFSVERPDGSNFTLKIRSTKLEDSAMYFCASSYTLGTSGGVPSTDTQYFGPGTRLTVL.

The chain links TRBV6-1 to TRBJ1-1, with TRBD1 matching over 7 bases. The ends lost 6 bases at V and 10 bases at J; junction bases unmatched: 8. Germline V gives CDR1 MNHNS, CDR2 SASEGT. The CDR3 contains 12 residues. CDR3 region: CASSYRTGGAFF. The CDR3 DNA reads as TGTGCCAGCAGCTACCGGACAGGTGGAGCTTTCTTT.

V is TRBV29-1 and J is TRBJ2-3; 7 nucleotides match TRBD2. There are 14 residues in the CDR3. Per germline, CDR1 SQVTM and CDR2 ANQGSEA. V lost 7 bases to trimming and J lost 3 bases; unmatched junction nucleotides: 10. The CDR3 here is CSARELGGTDTQYF. The CDR3 DNA sequence: TGCAGCGCTCGAGAGCTGGGGGGGACAGATACGCAGTATTTT.

The chain employs TRBV12-5 and TRBJ2-7; 7 bases match TRBD1. The germline gives CDR1 LGHNT, CDR2 FRNRAP. Losses at the gene ends were 3 bases for V and 6 bases for J; bases not matched to a gene: 2. This CDR3 is built from 12 residues. The CDR3, as DNA: TGTGCTAGTGGTTTCTCAGGGGGCGAGCAGTACTTC. It translates to CASGFSGGEQYF.

V and J are TRBV7-2 and TRBJ2-3; D is possibly TRBD2 (6 bases). This CDR3 comprises 16 residues. V was clipped by 2 bases and J by 4 bases, with 16 bases between them. Germline CDR1 and CDR2: SGHTA and FQGNSA. The CDR3 loop reads CASSLWSGVQADTQYF. DNA for the CDR3: TGTGCCAGCAGCTTATGGTCGGGAGTGCAGGCAGATACGCAGTATTTT.

This clone came up a few times. The chain has TRBV23-1 and TRBJ1-1; TRBD1 aligns across 7 bases. TRBV23-1 is assigned to the ORF class and has an uncertain function. V trimming: 10 bases; J trimming: 5 bases; junction bases outside the gene matches: 10. This CDR3 spans 13 amino acids. The CDR3 here is CATPKTGLTEAFF. The CDR3 coding sequence is TGCGCCACCCCAAAGACAGGGTTGACTGAAGCTTTCTTT.

This chain connects TRBV2 to TRBJ1-2; TRBD1 matches at 7 bases. The germline CDR1 and CDR2 sequences are SNHLY and FYNNEI. The V and J ends lost 5 bases and 8 bases, in that order; junction bases with no gene match: 8. The CDR3 loop spans 13 amino acids. CDR3 in DNA: TGTGCCAGCAGTATTACGACAGGGCAAGGCTACACCTTC. Its protein product is CASSITTGQGYTF.

The chain is built from TRBV29-1 and TRBJ2-3; 10 bases are a match to TRBD1. CDR3 size: 14 residues. The V gene's germline CDR1 is SQVTM and CDR2 ANQGSEA. The trim removed 5 bases at V and 0 bases at J, leaving 2 bases unmatched. The CDR3 region is CSVRDRGSTDTQYF. The CDR3 DNA sequence: TGCAGCGTTCGGGACAGGGGAAGCACAGATACGCAGTATTTT.

This chain uses TRBV18 with TRBJ1-4; 8 nucleotides agree with TRBD1. CDR3 length: 17 amino acids. V was clipped by 5 bases and J by 3 bases; unmatched bases: 11. Germline CDR1 is KGHSH and CDR2 is LQKENI. The CDR3 is CASSAQKPGQANEKLFF. In DNA, the CDR3 is TGTGCCAGCTCAGCTCAGAAACCGGGACAGGCTAATGAAAAACTGTTTTTT.